This is a list of T cell receptor beta chains from one sample in a study of T cell repertoires in cytomegalovirus infection. Antigen specificity for these receptors is unknown. TCRdb itself ran the reads through MiXCR, one entry per CDR3 protein. This table has 110,000 or so distinct CDR3 sequences, around 30% appearing once. The input for sequencing was CD8+ T cells from cultured PBMCs, taken from culture after CMV antigen stimulation. The receptors stem from a human donor in good health (CMV status not recorded). Some clones in this sample may be carry-over from other donors' samples. The CDR3 runs from the conserved cysteine through the conserved F or W. A D gene is named only where the DNA matches it firmly. Part of the rows lack a size; the others show once, few, many or a class for expanded clones.

V	D	J	size	CDR3	DNA
TRBV10-3	TRBD1	TRBJ2-1	few	CAISESPDRGNEQFF	TGTGCCATCAGTGAGTCGCCGGACAGGGGAAATGAGCAGTTCTTC
TRBV6-5	TRBD1	TRBJ1-2	.	CASSFGQGFSYGYTF	TGTGCCAGCAGTTTCGGACAGGGCTTTTCCTATGGCTACACCTTC
TRBV28	.	TRBJ2-6	few	CASRPAGMSSGANVLTF	TGTGCCAGCAGACCGGCGGGGATGTCCTCTGGGGCCAACGTCCTGACTTTC
TRBV27	TRBD2	TRBJ2-7	.	CASRTGSGAYEQYF	TGTGCCAGCAGAACCGGGAGCGGGGCCTACGAGCAGTACTTC
TRBV4-1	.	TRBJ1-2	.	CASSQDRALVIYGYTF	TGCGCCAGCAGCCAAGACCGGGCGTTGGTGATCTATGGCTACACCTTC
TRBV19	TRBD1	TRBJ2-1	.	CASSTRDREYNEQFF	TGTGCCAGTAGTACCCGGGACAGGGAATACAATGAGCAGTTCTTC
TRBV7-6	.	TRBJ2-7	few	CASSHRQDSYEQYF	TGTGCCAGCAGCCACCGACAGGACTCCTACGAGCAGTACTTC
TRBV12-3/TRBV12-4	TRBD2	TRBJ2-2	.	CASSFVAGDTGELFF	TGTGCCAGCAGTTTTGTAGCGGGCGACACCGGGGAGCTGTTTTTT
TRBV7-2	.	TRBJ2-1	many	CASSPPFVNEQFF	TGTGCCAGCAGCCCCCCTTTTGTTAATGAGCAGTTCTTC
TRBV24-1	.	TRBJ2-3	.	CATSDHRLTSTDTQYF	TGTGCCACCAGTGACCATCGACTTACTAGCACAGATACGCAGTATTTT
TRBV19	.	TRBJ1-5	.	CASSFGTWEPQHF	TGTGCCAGTAGTTTCGGTACTTGGGAGCCCCAGCATTTT
TRBV4-1	TRBD1	TRBJ2-7	few	CASSQDAPKGYGTGWAYEQYF	TGCGCCAGCAGCCAAGATGCGCCCAAAGGGTATGGGACAGGATGGGCCTACGAGCAGTACTTC
TRBV5-6	TRBD1	TRBJ2-7	.	CASSLGASTGYGSYEQYF	TGTGCCAGCAGCTTGGGGGCCTCGACAGGGTATGGTTCCTACGAGCAGTACTTC
TRBV7-7	.	TRBJ2-1	many	CASSLSLLGEQFF	TGTGCTAGCAGCTTATCACTCCTCGGTGAGCAGTTCTTC
TRBV28	TRBD1	TRBJ2-7	.	CASSPGGVPYEQYF	TGTGCCAGCAGCCCAGGGGGAGTCCCCTACGAGCAGTACTTC
TRBV11-2	.	TRBJ2-5	.	CASSLGRDIITSEAQETQYF	TGTGCCAGCAGCTTAGGCCGGGATATTATCACATCTGAAGCTCAAGAGACCCAGTACTTC
TRBV6-2/TRBV6-3	.	TRBJ2-5	.	CASSYSMAGDRRYQETQYF	TGTGCCAGCAGTTACTCGATGGCAGGGGATAGAAGGTACCAAGAGACCCAGTACTTC
TRBV29-1	.	TRBJ1-2	.	CSVAGRRYGYTF	TGCAGCGTTGCCGGCAGGAGGTATGGCTACACCTTC
TRBV5-6	.	TRBJ2-6	.	CASSRGQLGRANVLTF	TGTGCCAGCAGCCGAGGACAGCTGGGGAGGGCCAACGTCCTGACTTTC
TRBV4-1	.	TRBJ2-3	.	CASSQVGEDTQYF	TGCGCCAGCAGCCAAGTCGGAGAAGATACGCAGTATTTT
TRBV4-2	.	TRBJ1-1	few	CASSSGVPMNTEAFF	TGTGCCAGCAGCTCTGGGGTTCCGATGAACACTGAAGCTTTCTTT
TRBV20-1	TRBD2	TRBJ2-3	.	CSARVGTSGGAEGDTQYF	TGCAGTGCTAGAGTGGGGACTAGCGGGGGGGCCGAAGGAGATACGCAGTATTTT
TRBV7-2	.	TRBJ1-4	few	CASSLQGSHNEKLFF	TGTGCCAGCAGCTTACAGGGCAGCCATAATGAAAAACTGTTTTTT
TRBV7-2	TRBD1	TRBJ2-7	.	CASSLDLGWGQGTQEQYF	TGTGCCAGCAGCTTAGATCTTGGGTGGGGACAGGGGACGCAAGAGCAGTACTTC
TRBV7-2	TRBD2	TRBJ2-7	few	CASSLVAGGSEQYF	TGTGCCAGCAGCTTAGTGGCGGGGGGAAGCGAGCAGTACTTC
TRBV28	.	TRBJ1-2	few	CASSLVGAPALSDGYTF	TGTGCCAGCAGTTTAGTGGGGGCGCCAGCTTTATCGGATGGCTACACCTTC
TRBV20-1	.	TRBJ2-3	.	CSAGRSRLGGTDTQYF	TGCAGTGCTGGCCGGTCGCGACTCGGGGGCACAGATACGCAGTATTTT
TRBV12-3/TRBV12-4	.	TRBJ2-7	once	CASSPTGTEQYF	TGTGCCAGCAGCCCAACAGGGACCGAGCAGTACTTC
TRBV6-1	TRBD1	TRBJ2-5	.	CASSEGDREVQETQYF	TGTGCCAGCAGTGAAGGGGACAGGGAGGTCCAAGAGACCCAGTACTTC
TRBV4-1	.	TRBJ2-2	few	CASSPRGDKNTGELFF	TGCGCCAGCAGCCCCCGGGGGGACAAGAACACCGGGGAGCTGTTTTTT
TRBV19	TRBD1	TRBJ2-7	.	CASSRGTGNEQYF	TGTGCCAGTAGTAGGGGGACAGGCAACGAGCAGTACTTC
TRBV4-3	.	TRBJ1-1	few	CASSADRNTEAFF	TGCGCCAGCAGTGCGGACAGGAACACTGAAGCTTTCTTT
TRBV20-1	TRBD2	TRBJ2-3	.	CSARVREGRIFTDTQYF	TGCAGTGCTAGAGTACGGGAGGGTAGGATATTCACAGATACGCAGTATTTT
TRBV20-1	.	TRBJ2-7	few	CSASLQAYEQYF	TGCAGTGCTAGCCTTCAGGCCTACGAGCAGTACTTC
TRBV4-3	TRBD1	TRBJ1-2	.	CASSQTGGGSYGYTF	TGCGCCAGCAGCCAAACAGGGGGCGGTTCGTATGGCTACACCTTC
TRBV27	.	TRBJ2-1	few	CASSLWANSYNEQFF	TGTGCCAGCAGTTTATGGGCCAACTCCTACAATGAGCAGTTCTTC
TRBV7-6	TRBD2	TRBJ2-1	.	CASSPKLAGSYNEQFF	TGTGCCAGCAGCCCCAAGCTAGCGGGCTCCTACAATGAGCAGTTCTTC
TRBV11-2	TRBD2	TRBJ2-5	.	CASSLDLRGSLETQYF	TGTGCCAGCAGCTTAGATTTGCGGGGGAGTTTGGAGACCCAGTACTTC
TRBV7-9	TRBD1	TRBJ2-3	.	CASSLGQGVTDTQYF	TGTGCTAGCAGCTTAGGACAGGGGGTCACAGATACGCAGTATTTT
TRBV7-6	TRBD1	TRBJ2-7	few	CASSLGQGNYEQYF	TGTGCCAGCAGCTTGGGACAGGGGAACTACGAGCAGTACTTC
TRBV6-2/TRBV6-3	.	TRBJ1-2	.	CASSYGTPGGYTF	TGTGCCAGCAGTTACGGGACACCCGGAGGCTACACCTTC
TRBV29-1	TRBD2	TRBJ2-1	.	CSVEGGGAYEQFF	TGCAGCGTTGAAGGCGGGGGGGCCTATGAGCAGTTCTTC
TRBV29-1	.	TRBJ2-7	.	CSVEEQDSYEQYF	TGCAGCGTTGAAGAGCAGGATTCCTACGAGCAGTACTTC
TRBV6-2/TRBV6-3	.	TRBJ1-2	.	CASSYPNYGYTF	TGTGCCAGCAGTTACCCGAACTATGGCTACACCTTC
TRBV6-2/TRBV6-3	.	TRBJ1-2	.	CASSSFRETNYGYTF	TGTGCCAGCAGTTCCTTCCGGGAAACTAACTATGGCTACACCTTC
TRBV2	TRBD2	TRBJ2-4	.	CASSDATLSPPWEGIQYF	TGTGCCAGCAGTGACGCTACCCTGTCACCCCCTTGGGAGGGCATTCAGTACTTC
TRBV7-3	TRBD2	TRBJ2-3	few	CASSASGGAADTQYF	TGTGCCAGCAGCGCCAGCGGGGGGGCGGCAGATACGCAGTATTTT
TRBV10-3	TRBD1	TRBJ2-2	.	CATRKGQGSTGELFF	TGTGCCACCAGGAAGGGACAGGGATCCACCGGGGAGCTGTTTTTT
TRBV6-1	TRBD2	TRBJ2-5	many	CASRAVAGGTYQETQYF	TGTGCCAGCCGGGCGGTAGCGGGGGGAACGTACCAAGAGACCCAGTACTTC
TRBV19	TRBD2	TRBJ2-1	few	CASSISGGGALFEQFF	TGTGCCAGTAGTATCTCTGGCGGGGGGGCCTTATTTGAGCAGTTCTTC
TRBV6-6	TRBD2	TRBJ2-3	few	CASSYWGGRGSDTQYF	TGTGCCAGCAGTTACTGGGGCGGGCGGGGGTCCGATACGCAGTATTTT
TRBV6-5	.	TRBJ2-4	once	CASSYVGQGNIQYF	TGTGCCAGCAGTTACGTGGGGCAAGGAAACATTCAGTACTTC
TRBV5-5	.	TRBJ2-1	.	CASSLEILGHPDNEQFF	TGTGCCAGCAGCTTGGAAATTTTAGGACACCCGGACAATGAGCAGTTCTTC
TRBV7-6	TRBD1	TRBJ2-1	.	CASSSQTGGADNEQFF	TGTGCCAGCAGCTCGCAAACAGGGGGCGCCGACAATGAGCAGTTCTTC